This TCR beta chain emerged from a study of T cell responses to AZD1222 COVID-19 vaccine. Repertoires were generated with immunoSEQ multiplex PCR, while TCRdb's copy carries only in-frame clones and drops some. The data show roughly 44,000 clones, 65% to 85% seen once. Trimming pared 1 base from V and 2 bases from J, leaving 6 bases between. CDR3 length: 13 residues. Germline V lookup: CDR1 SGHVS, CDR2 FQNEAQ. The sample consisted of peripheral blood, taken on day 0 of AZD1222 vaccination. The chain recombines TRBV7-8 with TRBJ2-7; no clear D gene. This clonotype was obtained from an adult in good health. Written as DNA, the CDR3 is TGTGCCAGCAGCTTAGGCAGTCCCTACGAGCAGTACTTC. This codes for CASSLGSPYEQYF.